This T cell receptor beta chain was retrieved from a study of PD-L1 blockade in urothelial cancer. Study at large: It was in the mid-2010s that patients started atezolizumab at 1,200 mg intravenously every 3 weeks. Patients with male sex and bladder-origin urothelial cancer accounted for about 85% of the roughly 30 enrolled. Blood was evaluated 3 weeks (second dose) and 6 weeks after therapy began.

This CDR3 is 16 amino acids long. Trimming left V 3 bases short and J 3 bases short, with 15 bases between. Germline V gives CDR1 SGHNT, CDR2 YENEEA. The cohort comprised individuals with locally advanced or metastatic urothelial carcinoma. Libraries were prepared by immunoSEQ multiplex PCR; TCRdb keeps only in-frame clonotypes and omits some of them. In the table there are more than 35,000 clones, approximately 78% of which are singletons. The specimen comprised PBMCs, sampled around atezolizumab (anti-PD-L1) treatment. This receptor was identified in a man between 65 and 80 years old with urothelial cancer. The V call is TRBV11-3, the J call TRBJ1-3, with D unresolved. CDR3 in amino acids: CASSFGRRISGNTIYF. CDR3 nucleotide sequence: TGTGCCAGCAGCTTCGGCAGGCGAATTAGTGGAAACACCATATATTTT.